This T cell receptor beta chain came from a study of T cell responses to AZD1222 COVID-19 vaccine (dated by TCRdb to the early 2020s). With respect to the entire study: AZD1222 recipients given second doses at about 4 weeks or at about 12 weeks were pooled, since spike-specific TCR depth and breadth were not found to differ between the two schedules. A total of under 250 trial participants underwent TCR sequencing, of whom around 210 had received two doses of AZD1222 and around 25 had received two doses of the MenACWY control vaccine. Trial participants were enrolled by age into 18-55, 56-69 and 70-plus year subgroups, with roughly 150, 30 and 60 TCR-sequenced participants respectively.

The time point label here, explained by the study, means: baseline before first vaccination. Vaccinee samples came from UK trials COV001 and COV002, including a single-blind randomized controlled phase 2/3 trial of AZD1222 (ChAdOx1 nCoV-19) in healthy adults. For TCRbeta chain sequencing, PBMC samples from trial participants were taken at day 0 and at day 28 after the second dose. The CDR3 numbers 16 residues from cysteine through phenylalanine. Just CDR3 DNA is preserved here, 48 bases in frame from base 1. For this chain, trimming is 3 bases at the V end and 6 bases at the J end, and the number of junction bases without a gene match is 8. From a lookup of the germline V gene, CDR1 and CDR2 are KGHDR and SFDVKD. About this clone: Its antigen is currently not known. There are no base qualities to consult, and no much larger clone falls within one base.

The CDR3 regions of human TCRbeta chains were subjected to immunosequencing. The study's own analysis went as follows. Repertoire TCRs were checked for matches against a reference library of SARS-CoV-2-specific TCRs that had been generated using the MIRA antigen-specificity platform. Breadth meant the fraction of unique TCRs that were SARS-CoV-2-associated, whereas depth meant the fraction of total T cells that were SARS-CoV-2-associated. Using the MIRA data, each spike-specific TCR was assigned both to the spike region to which the TCR was reactive and to a CD4 or CD8 class. Log10-transformed breadth and depth values were compared by one-way ANOVA with Sidak's multiple comparisons tests. TCRdb mirrors the immuneACCESS table, restricted to in-frame sequences. Some clones are absent from its copies; in checked studies, under half trace to an unresolved V gene, and the reason for the others is unknown. V, J and clone size are taken as reported in that table, and D and trimming were inferred from the DNA itself. A total of 96,000 or so clones appear in this sample, approximately 90% of them only once. Around 1.6% of the sample is taken by the ten largest.

Study-wide findings and limitations: The 56-69-year group was small, and its depth increase did not reach significance, likely because of low power. Vaccine-associated CD4 TCRs spanned the whole spike protein, with dominant responses in regions 160-218 and 743-854. Conclusions about previously exposed vaccinees are limited, since just a handful of AZD1222 recipients were seropositive for SARS-CoV-2 at baseline. No day 14 peak-response samples were available, so repertoires were characterized only after the peak T cell response. Reportedly, close to half of the unique spike-specific TCRs recognized epitopes lying outside the regions that are mutated in the B.1.351 and B.1.1.7 variants. Participants were mostly white British, with more females than males. The authors suggested clonal diversity may have been underestimated. After two AZD1222 doses, spike-specific TCR breadth and depth were significantly higher than at day 0 and than in MenACWY recipients.

This receptor chain uses TRBV24-1 and TRBJ2-1, and 9 bases in between align with TRBD1. The source of this sequence is an adult in good health. Sample: peripheral blood, taken on day 0 of AZD1222 vaccination. The CDR3: CATSDHPGQGGNEQFF. In nucleotide form, the sequence is TGTGCCACCAGTGATCACCCGGGACAGGGAGGCAATGAGCAGTTCTTC.